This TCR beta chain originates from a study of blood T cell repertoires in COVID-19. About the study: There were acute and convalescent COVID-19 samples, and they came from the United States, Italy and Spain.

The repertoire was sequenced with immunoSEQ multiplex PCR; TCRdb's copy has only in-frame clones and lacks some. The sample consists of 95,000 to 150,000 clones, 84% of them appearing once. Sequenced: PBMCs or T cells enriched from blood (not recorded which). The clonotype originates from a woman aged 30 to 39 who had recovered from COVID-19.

CDR3 in amino acids: CASSPPPEREGLNSYEQYF. CDR3 coding DNA: TGTGCCAGCTCACCACCTCCTGAGCGGGAGGGCCTAAACTCCTACGAGCAGTACTTC. J is TRBJ2-7 and V is TRBV18, with 10 bases lining up with TRBD2. With V trimmed by 0 bases and J by 0 bases, 11 bases remained unmatched. CDR3 length: 19 amino acids. Germline CDR1 KGHSH, CDR2 LQKENI.